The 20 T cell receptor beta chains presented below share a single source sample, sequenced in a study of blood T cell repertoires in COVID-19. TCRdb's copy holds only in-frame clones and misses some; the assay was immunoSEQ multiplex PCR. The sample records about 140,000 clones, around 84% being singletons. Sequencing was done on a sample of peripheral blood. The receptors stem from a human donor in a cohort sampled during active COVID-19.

Here the CDR3 DNA reads TGCGCCAGCAGTGAGCCGGACAGGGCATTTGAAGCTTTCTTT. This encodes CASSEPDRAFEAFF. J is TRBJ1-1 and V is TRBV10-2; 8 bases match TRBD1. V was pared by 2 bases and J by 7 bases, with 6 bases of the junction left unmatched. The CDR3 loop spans 14 amino acids. Germline-derived CDR1 and CDR2 are WSHSY and SAAADI.

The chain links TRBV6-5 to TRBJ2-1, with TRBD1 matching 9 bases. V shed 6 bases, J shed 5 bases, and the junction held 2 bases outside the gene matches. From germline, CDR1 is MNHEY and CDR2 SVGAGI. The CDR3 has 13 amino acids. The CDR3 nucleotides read TGTGCCAGCAGGGGGACAGGGAACAATGAGCAGTTCTTC. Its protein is CASRGTGNNEQFF.

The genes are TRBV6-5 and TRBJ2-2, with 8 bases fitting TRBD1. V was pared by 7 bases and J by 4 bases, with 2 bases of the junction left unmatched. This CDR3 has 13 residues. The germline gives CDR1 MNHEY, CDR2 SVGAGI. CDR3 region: CASKTGGTGELFF. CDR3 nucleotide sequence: TGTGCCAGCAAAACAGGGGGCACCGGGGAGCTGTTTTTT.

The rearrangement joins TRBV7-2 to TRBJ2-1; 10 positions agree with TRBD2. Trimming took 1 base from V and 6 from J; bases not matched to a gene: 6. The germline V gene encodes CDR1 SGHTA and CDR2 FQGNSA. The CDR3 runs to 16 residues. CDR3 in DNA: TGTGCCAGCAGCTTAGGAGGCCTAGCGGGAGCCAATGAGCAGTTCTTC. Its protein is CASSLGGLAGANEQFF.

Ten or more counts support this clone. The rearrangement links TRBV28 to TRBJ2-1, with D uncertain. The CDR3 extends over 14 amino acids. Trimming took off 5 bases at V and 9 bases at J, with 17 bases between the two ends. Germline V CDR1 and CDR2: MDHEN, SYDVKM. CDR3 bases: TGTGCCAGCAGTCCGCCCCGGGTAGCTGGTGAGCAGTTCTTC. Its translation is CASSPPRVAGEQFF.

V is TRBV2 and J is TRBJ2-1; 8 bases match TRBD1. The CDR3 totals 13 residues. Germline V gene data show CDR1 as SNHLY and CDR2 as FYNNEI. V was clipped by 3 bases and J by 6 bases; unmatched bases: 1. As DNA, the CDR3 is TGTGCCAGCAGTGACGGGACAGGCAATGAGCAGTTCTTC. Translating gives CASSDGTGNEQFF.

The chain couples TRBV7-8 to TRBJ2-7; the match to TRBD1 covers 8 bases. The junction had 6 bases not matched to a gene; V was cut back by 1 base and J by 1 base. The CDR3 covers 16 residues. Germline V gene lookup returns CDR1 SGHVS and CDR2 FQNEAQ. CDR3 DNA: TGTGCCAGCAGCTTAGAGATACGACAGGGGTCCTACGAGCAGTACTTC. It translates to CASSLEIRQGSYEQYF.

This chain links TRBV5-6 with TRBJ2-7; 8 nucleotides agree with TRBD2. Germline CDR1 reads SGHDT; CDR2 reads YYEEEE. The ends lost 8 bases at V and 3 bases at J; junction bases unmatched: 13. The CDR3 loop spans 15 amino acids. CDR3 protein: CASTYLPGLGYEQYF. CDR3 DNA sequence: TGTGCCAGTACCTATCTTCCGGGACTAGGCTACGAGCAGTACTTC.

The CDR3 region has the DNA TGCGCCAGCAGCCAAGATGGCAGGGCCTCCTATGGCTACACCTTC. This encodes CASSQDGRASYGYTF. The V call is TRBV4-1, the J call TRBJ1-2; a weak D match, TRBD1 (5 bases). The germline V gene has CDR1 MGHRA and CDR2 YSYEKL. V dropped 0 bases and J dropped 4 bases, with 12 bases sitting between them. This CDR3 has 15 amino acids.

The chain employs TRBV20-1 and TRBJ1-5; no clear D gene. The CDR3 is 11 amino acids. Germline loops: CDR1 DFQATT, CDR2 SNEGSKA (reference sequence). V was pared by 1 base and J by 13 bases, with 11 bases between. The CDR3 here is CSARADGAQHF. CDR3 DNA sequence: TGCAGTGCTAGAGCTGACGGAGCGCAGCATTTT.

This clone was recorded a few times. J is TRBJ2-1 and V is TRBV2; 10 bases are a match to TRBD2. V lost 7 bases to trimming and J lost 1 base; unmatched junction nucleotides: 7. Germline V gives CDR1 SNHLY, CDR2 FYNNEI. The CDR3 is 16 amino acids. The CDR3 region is CASILSGGLSYNEQFF. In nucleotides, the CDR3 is TGTGCCAGCATCCTTAGCGGGGGGCTTTCCTACAATGAGCAGTTCTTC. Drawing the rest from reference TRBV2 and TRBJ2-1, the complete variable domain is EPEVTQTPSHQVTQMGQEVILRCVPISNHLYFYWYRQILGQKVEFLVSFYNNEISEKSEIFDDQFSVERPDGSNFTLKIRSTKLEDSAMYFCASILSGGLSYNEQFFGPGTRLTVL.

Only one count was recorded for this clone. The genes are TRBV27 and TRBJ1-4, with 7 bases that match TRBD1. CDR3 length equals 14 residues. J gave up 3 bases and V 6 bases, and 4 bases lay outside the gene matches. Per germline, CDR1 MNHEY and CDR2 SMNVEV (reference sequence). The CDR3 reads CASRRQGANEKLFF. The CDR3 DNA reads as TGTGCCAGCAGAAGACAGGGAGCTAATGAAAAACTGTTTTTT. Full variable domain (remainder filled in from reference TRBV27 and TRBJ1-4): EAQVTQNPRYLITVTGKKLTVTCSQNMNHEYMSWYRQDPGLGLRQIYYSMNVEVTDKGDVPEGYKVSRKEKRNFPLILESPSPNQTSLYFCASRRQGANEKLFFGSGTQLSVL.

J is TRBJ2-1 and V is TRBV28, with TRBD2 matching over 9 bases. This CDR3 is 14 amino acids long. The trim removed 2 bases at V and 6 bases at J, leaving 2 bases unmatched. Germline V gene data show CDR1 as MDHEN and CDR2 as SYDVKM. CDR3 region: CASSLTRGGNEQFF. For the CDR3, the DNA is TGTGCCAGCAGTTTAACGCGGGGGGGCAATGAGCAGTTCTTC.

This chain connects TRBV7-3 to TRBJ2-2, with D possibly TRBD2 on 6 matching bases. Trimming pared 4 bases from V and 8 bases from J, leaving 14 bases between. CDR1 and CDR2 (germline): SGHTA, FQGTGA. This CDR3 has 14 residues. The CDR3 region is CASSSQTGRGELFF. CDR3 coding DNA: TGTGCCAGCAGCTCCCAGACGGGGAGGGGGGAGCTGTTTTTT.

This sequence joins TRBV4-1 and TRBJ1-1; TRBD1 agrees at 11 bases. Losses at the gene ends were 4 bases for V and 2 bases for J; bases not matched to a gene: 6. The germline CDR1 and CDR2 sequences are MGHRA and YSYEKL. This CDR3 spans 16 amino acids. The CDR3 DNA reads TGCGCCAGCAGCCCGGACAGGGGGCGGAGAAACACTGAAGCTTTCTTT. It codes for CASSPDRGRRNTEAFF.

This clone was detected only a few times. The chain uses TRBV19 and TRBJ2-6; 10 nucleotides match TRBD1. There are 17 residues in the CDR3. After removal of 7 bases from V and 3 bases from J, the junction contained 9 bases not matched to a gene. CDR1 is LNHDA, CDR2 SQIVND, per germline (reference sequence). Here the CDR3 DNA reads TGTGCCAGTAAAGGGACAGGGGTGCTCGTTGGGGCCAACGTCCTGACTTTC. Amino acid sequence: CASKGTGVLVGANVLTF.

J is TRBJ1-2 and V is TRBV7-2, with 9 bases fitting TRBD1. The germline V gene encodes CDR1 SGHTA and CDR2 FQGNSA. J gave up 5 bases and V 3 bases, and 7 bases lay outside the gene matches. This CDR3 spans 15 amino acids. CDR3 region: CASSLRDRVSYGYTF. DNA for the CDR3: TGTGCCAGCAGCTTGAGGGACAGGGTTAGTTATGGCTACACCTTC.

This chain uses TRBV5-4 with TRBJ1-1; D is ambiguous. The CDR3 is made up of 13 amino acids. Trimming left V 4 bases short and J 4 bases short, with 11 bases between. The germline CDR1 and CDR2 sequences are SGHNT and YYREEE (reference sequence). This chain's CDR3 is CASSGRVSTEAFF. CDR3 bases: TGTGCCAGCAGCGGGAGGGTGAGCACTGAAGCTTTCTTT.

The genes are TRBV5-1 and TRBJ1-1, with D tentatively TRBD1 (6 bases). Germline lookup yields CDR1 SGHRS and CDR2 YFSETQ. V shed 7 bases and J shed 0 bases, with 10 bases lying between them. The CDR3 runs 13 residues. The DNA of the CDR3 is TGCGCCAGCCACAGGGAGATGAACACTGAAGCTTTCTTT. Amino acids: CASHREMNTEAFF.

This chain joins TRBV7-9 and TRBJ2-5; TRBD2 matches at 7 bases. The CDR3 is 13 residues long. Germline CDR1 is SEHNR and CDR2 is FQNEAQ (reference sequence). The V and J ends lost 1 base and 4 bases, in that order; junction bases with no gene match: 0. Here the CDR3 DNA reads TGTGCCAGCAGCTTAGGCGGGGGAGAGACCCAGTACTTC. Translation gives CASSLGGGETQYF.